These 12 T cell receptor beta chains share one sample of origin, sequenced in a study of blood T cell repertoires in COVID-19. Some clones are missing from TCRdb's copy, which holds only in-frame ones; the method was immunoSEQ multiplex PCR. The table lists about 30,000 clones, roughly 86% of them singletons. Sequenced input: peripheral blood. The receptors stem from a human donor in a cohort sampled during active COVID-19. The donor label of this sample is uncertain.

The chain uses TRBV19 and TRBJ2-1; TRBD1 aligns across 8 bases. The ends lost 9 bases at V and 3 bases at J; junction bases unmatched: 4. This CDR3 comprises 13 residues. Germline CDR1 reads LNHDA; CDR2 reads SQIVND (reference sequence). CDR3: CASRDRLYNEQFF. DNA of the CDR3: TGTGCCAGCCGGGACAGGCTCTACAATGAGCAGTTCTTC. The full variable domain, completed using reference TRBV19 and TRBJ2-1, is DGGITQSPKYLFRKEGQNVTLSCEQNLNHDAMYWYRQDPGQGLRLIYYSQIVNDFQKGDIAEGYSVSREKKESFPLTVTSAQKNPTAFYLCASRDRLYNEQFFGPGTRLTVL.

This clone is judged medium-sized. The chain couples TRBV15 to TRBJ1-2; TRBD1 matches 11 bases. The CDR3 length is 15 residues. CDR1 and CDR2 (germline): LNHNV, YYDKDF (reference sequence). The ends lost 5 bases at V and 3 bases at J; junction bases unmatched: 5. CDR3 region: CATSGGQGAHYGYTF. The CDR3 DNA is TGTGCCACCAGCGGCGGACAGGGGGCCCACTATGGCTACACCTTC.

This chain connects TRBV24-1 to TRBJ1-5, with D possibly being TRBD1 (6 bases). Trimming took off 5 bases at V and 3 bases at J, with 10 bases between the two ends. The CDR3 totals 14 residues. CDR1 is KGHDR and CDR2 is SFDVKD in the germline V gene. The CDR3 nucleotides are TGTGCCACCAGTGGGGACACCACCAATCAGCCCCAGCATTTT. Protein: CATSGDTTNQPQHF.

This clone was detected a few times. The chain is built from TRBV7-2 and TRBJ1-5; tentatively, D is TRBD1 (5 bases). V lost 5 bases and J 2 bases, leaving 10 bases between the germline ends. CDR3 length: 14 amino acids. Germline-derived CDR1 and CDR2 are SGHTA and FQGNSA. CDR3 residues: CASSRRGGNQPQHF. CDR3 in DNA: TGTGCCAGCAGCCGCCGGGGGGGCAATCAGCCCCAGCATTTT.

The chain is built from TRBV7-2 and TRBJ2-5, with 10 bases identical to TRBD2. CDR3 length: 16 residues. CDR1 is SGHTA, CDR2 FQGNSA, per germline. Losses at the gene ends were 5 bases for V and 5 bases for J; bases not matched to a gene: 11. The CDR3 protein is CASSLTSGIGGETQYF. DNA for the CDR3: TGTGCCAGCAGCCTAACTAGCGGGATTGGGGGTGAGACCCAGTACTTC. The full variable domain, rest sourced from reference TRBV7-2 and TRBJ2-5, is GAGVSQSPSNKVTEKGKDVELRCDPISGHTALYWYRQSLGQGLEFLIYFQGNSAPDKSGLPSDRFSAERTGGSVSTLTIQRTQQEDSAVYLCASSLTSGIGGETQYFGPGTRLLVL.

This clone occurred a few times. The chain joins TRBV19 to TRBJ2-2; tentatively, D is TRBD2 (5 bases). CDR3 length: 16 amino acids. Germline-derived CDR1 and CDR2 are LNHDA and SQIVND (reference sequence). V was clipped by 5 bases and J by 0 bases, with 13 bases between them. CDR3 coding DNA: TGTGCCAGTAGTCTCCTTGGAGCGGCGAACACCGGGGAGCTGTTTTTT. This gives the protein CASSLLGAANTGELFF.

The chain employs TRBV28 and TRBJ2-1; TRBD2 agrees at 13 bases. This CDR3 has 18 residues. J lost 6 bases, V lost 6 bases, and 14 bases had no gene match. CDR1 and CDR2 from the germline V gene are MDHEN and SYDVKM. The CDR3 nucleotides are TGTGCCAGCAGGAAGACAGGGGTGAGGACTAGCGGGAGCAATGAGCAGTTCTTC. The encoded protein is CASRKTGVRTSGSNEQFF.

The chain recombines TRBV10-2 with TRBJ2-7; 9 bases match TRBD1. V lost 7 bases to trimming and J lost 0 bases; unmatched junction nucleotides: 13. The germline V gene encodes CDR1 WSHSY and CDR2 SAAADI. The CDR3 runs to 17 residues. The CDR3 DNA follows: TGCGCCAGCACCGAGGGTTGGGGGACAGGGAACTCCTACGAGCAGTACTTC. Its translation is CASTEGWGTGNSYEQYF.

The rearrangement joins TRBV4-1 to TRBJ2-7, with 10 nucleotides matching TRBD1. The CDR3 sequence is 15 residues long. V lost 2 bases, J lost 4 bases, and 5 bases stayed unmatched. Germline loops: CDR1 MGHRA, CDR2 YSYEKL. CDR3 coding DNA: TGCGCCAGCAGCCAAAGGGGACAGGGGAGGTACGAGCAGTACTTC. Translated, it gives CASSQRGQGRYEQYF.

The chain joins TRBV7-8 to TRBJ2-1, with D unresolved. CDR3 size: 12 residues. The germline CDR1 and CDR2 sequences are SGHVS and FQNEAQ. V lost 5 bases, J lost 7 bases, and 9 bases lay in between. CDR3 sequence: CASSQYRNEQFF. The CDR3 DNA reads as TGTGCCAGCAGCCAATATCGTAATGAGCAGTTCTTC.

This clone was observed a few times. The CDR3 here is CASSSTGVLSSPLHF. The CDR3 coding sequence is TGTGCCAGCAGCTCGACAGGGGTGCTGAGCTCACCCCTCCACTTT. V is TRBV5-8 and J is TRBJ1-6, with 8 bases lining up with TRBD1. The CDR3 contains 15 residues. The trim removed 3 bases at V and 10 bases at J, leaving 9 bases unmatched. Germline V CDR1 and CDR2: SGHTS, YDEGEE.

This chain joins TRBV10-3 and TRBJ1-5; D may be TRBD1 (6 bases). The CDR3 contains 13 residues. V was cut by 6 bases and J by 3 bases, with 9 bases left in between. Germline lookup yields CDR1 ENHRY and CDR2 SYGVKD. The CDR3 DNA reads TGTGCCATCAGGCAGGGGCTCAATCAGCCCCAGCATTTT. It yields the protein CAIRQGLNQPQHF.